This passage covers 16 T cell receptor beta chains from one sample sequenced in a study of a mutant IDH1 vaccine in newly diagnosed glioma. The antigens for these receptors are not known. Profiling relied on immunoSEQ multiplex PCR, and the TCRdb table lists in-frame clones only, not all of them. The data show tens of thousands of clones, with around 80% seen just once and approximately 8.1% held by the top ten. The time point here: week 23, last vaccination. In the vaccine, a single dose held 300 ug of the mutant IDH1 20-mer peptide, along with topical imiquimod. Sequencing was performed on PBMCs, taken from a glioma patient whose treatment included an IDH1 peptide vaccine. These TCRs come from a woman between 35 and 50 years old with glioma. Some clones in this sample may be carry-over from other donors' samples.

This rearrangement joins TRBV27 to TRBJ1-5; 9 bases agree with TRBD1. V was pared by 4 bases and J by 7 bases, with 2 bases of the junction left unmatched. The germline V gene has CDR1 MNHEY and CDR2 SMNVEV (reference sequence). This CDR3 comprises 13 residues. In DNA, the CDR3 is TGTGCCAGCAGTTGGACAGGGGCCCAGCCCCAGCATTTT. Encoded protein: CASSWTGAQPQHF.

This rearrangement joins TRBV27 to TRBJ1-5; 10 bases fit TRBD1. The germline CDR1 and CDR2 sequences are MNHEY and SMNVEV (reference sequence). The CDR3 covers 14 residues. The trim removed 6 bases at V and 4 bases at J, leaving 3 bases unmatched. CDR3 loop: CASRRTGGNQPQHF. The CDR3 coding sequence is TGTGCCAGCAGGAGGACAGGGGGAAATCAGCCCCAGCATTTT.

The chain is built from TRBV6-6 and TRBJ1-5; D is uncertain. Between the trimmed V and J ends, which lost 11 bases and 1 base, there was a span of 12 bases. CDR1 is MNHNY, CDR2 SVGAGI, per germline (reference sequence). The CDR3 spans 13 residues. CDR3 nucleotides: TGTGCCGGCAACTCTAACAGCAATCAGCCCCAGCATTTT. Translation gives CAGNSNSNQPQHF.

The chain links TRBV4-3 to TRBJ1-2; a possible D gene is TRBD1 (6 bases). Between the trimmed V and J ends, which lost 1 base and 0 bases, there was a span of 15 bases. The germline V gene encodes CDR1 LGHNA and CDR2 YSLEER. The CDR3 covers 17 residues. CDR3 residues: CASSQASRTVSNYGYTF. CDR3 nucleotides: TGCGCCAGCAGCCAAGCTTCGCGGACAGTTTCTAACTATGGCTACACCTTC.

The CDR3 loop is CASRRLAEWGEQYF. The CDR3 bases are TGTGCCAGCAGAAGGCTAGCGGAATGGGGCGAGCAGTACTTC. The rearrangement links TRBV2 to TRBJ2-7; 7 nucleotides match TRBD2. This CDR3 spans 14 amino acids. Germline V gene lookup returns CDR1 SNHLY and CDR2 FYNNEI. With V trimmed by 6 bases and J by 6 bases, 11 bases remained unmatched.

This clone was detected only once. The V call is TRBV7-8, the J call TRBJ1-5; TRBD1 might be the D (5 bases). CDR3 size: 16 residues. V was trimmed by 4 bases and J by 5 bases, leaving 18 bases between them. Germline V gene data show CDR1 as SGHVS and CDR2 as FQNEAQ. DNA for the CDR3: TGTGCCAGCAGCTCTAGCAGGGCAAGGGAGGATCAGCCCCAGCATTTT. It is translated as CASSSSRAREDQPQHF. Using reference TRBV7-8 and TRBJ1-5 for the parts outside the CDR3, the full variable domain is GAGVSQSPRYKVAKRGQDVALRCDPISGHVSLFWYQQALGQGPEFLTYFQNEAQLDKSGLPSDRFFAERPEGSVSTLKIQRTQQEDSAVYLCASSSSRAREDQPQHFGDGTRLSIL.

The CDR3 DNA follows: TGTGCCAGCAGCAAATTATTTCCGGGGTGCACTGAAGCTTTCTTT. It yields the protein CASSKLFPGCTEAFF. The genes are TRBV21-1 and TRBJ1-1. TRBV21-1 is annotated as a pseudogene. The CDR3 consists of 15 residues.

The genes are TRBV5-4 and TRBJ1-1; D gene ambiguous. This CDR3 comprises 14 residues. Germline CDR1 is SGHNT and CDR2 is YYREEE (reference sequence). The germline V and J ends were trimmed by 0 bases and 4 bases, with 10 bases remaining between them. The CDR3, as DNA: TGTGCCAGCAGCTTGGTTGGGGAGGGCACTGAAGCTTTCTTT. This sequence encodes CASSLVGEGTEAFF.

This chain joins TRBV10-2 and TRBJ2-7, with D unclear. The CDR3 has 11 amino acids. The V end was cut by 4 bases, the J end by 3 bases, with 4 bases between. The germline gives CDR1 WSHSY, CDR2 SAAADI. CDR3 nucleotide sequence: TGCGCCAGCAGTGGGAACTACGAGCAGTACTTC. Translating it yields CASSGNYEQYF.

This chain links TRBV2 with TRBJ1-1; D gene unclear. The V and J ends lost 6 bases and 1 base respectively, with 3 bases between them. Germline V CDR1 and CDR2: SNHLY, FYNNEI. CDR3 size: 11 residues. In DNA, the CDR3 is TGTGCCAGCAGCCGGAACACTGAAGCTTTCTTT. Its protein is CASSRNTEAFF.

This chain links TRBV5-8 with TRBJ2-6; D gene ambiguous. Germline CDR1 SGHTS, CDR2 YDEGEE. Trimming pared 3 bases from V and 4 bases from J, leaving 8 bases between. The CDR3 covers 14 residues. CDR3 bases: TGTGCCAGCAGCTGGCCTTCCGGGGCCAACGTCCTGACTTTC. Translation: CASSWPSGANVLTF.

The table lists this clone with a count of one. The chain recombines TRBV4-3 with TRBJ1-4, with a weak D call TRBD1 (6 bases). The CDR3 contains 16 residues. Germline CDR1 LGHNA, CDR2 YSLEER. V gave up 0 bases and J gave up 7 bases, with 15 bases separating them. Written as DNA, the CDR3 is TGCGCCAGCAGCCAAGATGGTACAGGGAACTTTGAAAAACTGTTTTTT. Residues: CASSQDGTGNFEKLFF.

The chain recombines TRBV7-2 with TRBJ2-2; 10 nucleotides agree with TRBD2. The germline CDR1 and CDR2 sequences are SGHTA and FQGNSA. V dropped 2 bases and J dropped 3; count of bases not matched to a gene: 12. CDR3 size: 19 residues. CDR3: CASSLRGAIGTSDTGELFF. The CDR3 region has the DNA TGTGCCAGCAGCTTACGAGGGGCGATAGGGACTAGCGACACCGGGGAGCTGTTTTTT.

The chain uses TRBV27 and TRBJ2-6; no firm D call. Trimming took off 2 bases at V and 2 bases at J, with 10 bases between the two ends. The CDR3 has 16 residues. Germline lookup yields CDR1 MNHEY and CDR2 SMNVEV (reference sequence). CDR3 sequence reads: CASSLVGTAGANVLTF. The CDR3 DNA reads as TGTGCCAGCAGTTTAGTCGGTACAGCTGGGGCCAACGTCCTGACTTTC.

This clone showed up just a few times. CDR3 loop: CASSLDRGNTEAFF. CDR3 bases: TGTGCCAGCAGTTTAGACAGGGGAAACACTGAAGCTTTCTTT. The chain links TRBV27 to TRBJ1-1, with 8 bases lining up with TRBD1. With V trimmed by 2 bases and J by 2 bases, 1 base remained unmatched. CDR1 is MNHEY and CDR2 is SMNVEV in the germline V gene (reference sequence). This CDR3 has 14 residues.

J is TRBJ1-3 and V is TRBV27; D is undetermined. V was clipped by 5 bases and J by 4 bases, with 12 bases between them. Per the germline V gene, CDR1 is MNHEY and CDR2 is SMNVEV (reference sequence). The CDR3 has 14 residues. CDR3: CASSPTNPGNTIYF. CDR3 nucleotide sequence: TGTGCCAGCAGTCCGACTAATCCGGGAAACACCATATATTTT.